This TCR beta chain appears in the sequencing data of a study of T cells in Graves' hyperthyroidism and ophthalmopathy. The wider study: The blood sample was taken at first diagnosis, before treatment began.

This CDR3 has 13 amino acids. Trimming at V came to 6 bases and at J to 6 bases, leaving 5 bases not matched to a gene. CDR1 is MDHEN and CDR2 is SYDVKM in the germline V gene. The CDR3 regions of TCR beta were amplified from RNA transcripts. TCR CDR3 regions were first amplified by RT-PCR with HTBI primers. TCRdb re-called the multiplex PCR reads through MiXCR, storing one row per CDR3 protein. Of 600,000 or so distinct CDR3 sequences in the sample, 13% to 15% were seen once. Overall study findings and caveats: Blood also held most thyroid clonotypes expanded beyond 0.001.

Clinical symptoms, serum thyroxine, TRAb, thyroid ultrasound and orbital computed tomography established diagnosis. The table lists this clonotype with many counts. Its specificity is not known. Material for sequencing was blood. The V call is TRBV28, the J call TRBJ1-1, with 9 positions matching TRBD1. The TCR comes from a woman aged 18-30 years with Graves' ophthalmopathy. CDR3: CASRDRGFSEAFF. The CDR3 DNA sequence: TGTGCCAGCAGGGACAGGGGATTCTCTGAAGCTTTCTTT.